This T cell receptor beta chain originates from a study of control samples from healthy donors and cancer patients. Assay used: immunoSEQ multiplex PCR; TCRdb lists only in-frame clones, some missing. The sample contains over 200,000 clones, roughly 87% of which appear only once. Trimming removed 1 base at V and 7 bases at J, with 10 bases between. CDR3 length equals 14 residues. The germline V gene has CDR1 SGHNT and CDR2 YENEEA. The chain uses TRBV11-3 and TRBJ2-2, with a weak D call TRBD2 (6 bases). The sample taken for sequencing was PBMCs. The clonotype was recovered from a woman in her sixties or seventies with lung cancer. The CDR3 sequence: CASSLGAGIGELFF. CDR3 nucleotides: TGTGCCAGCAGCTTAGGTGCGGGGATCGGGGAGCTGTTTTTT.